This T cell receptor (beta chain) originates from a study of blood T cell repertoires in COVID-19. Study in general: PBMCs, B-cell-depleted T cells, or T cells were the source of the cDNA or gDNA that made up the material.

Only in-frame clones appear in the TCRdb table, and some are missing; sequencing was by immunoSEQ multiplex PCR. The sample holds about 250,000 clones, 85% seen once. The sequence was collected from a woman aged 45-65 years with acute COVID-19. The specimen was PBMCs or T cells enriched from blood (not recorded which).

The CDR3 loop reads CASSLVLGAYEQYF. CDR3 coding DNA: TGCGCCAGCAGCTTGGTTCTGGGGGCGTACGAGCAGTACTTC. The rearrangement links TRBV5-1 to TRBJ2-7, with a weak D call TRBD1 (6 bases). The CDR3 runs 14 residues. The germline CDR1 and CDR2 sequences are SGHRS and YFSETQ. V was cut by 0 bases and J by 4 bases, with 11 bases left in between.